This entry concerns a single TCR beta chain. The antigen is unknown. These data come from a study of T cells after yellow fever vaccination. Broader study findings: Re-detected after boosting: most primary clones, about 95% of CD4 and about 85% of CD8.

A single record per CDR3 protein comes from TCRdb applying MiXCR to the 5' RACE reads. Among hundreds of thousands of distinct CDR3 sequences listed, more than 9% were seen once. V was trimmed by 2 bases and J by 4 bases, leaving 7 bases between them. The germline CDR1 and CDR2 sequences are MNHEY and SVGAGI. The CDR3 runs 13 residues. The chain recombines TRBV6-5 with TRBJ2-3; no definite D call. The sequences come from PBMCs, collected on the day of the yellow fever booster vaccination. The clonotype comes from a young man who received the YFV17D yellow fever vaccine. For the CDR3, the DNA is TGTGCCAGCAGTTACCTCCCCGCAGATACGCAGTATTTT. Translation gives CASSYLPADTQYF.